This T cell receptor beta chain derives from a study of blood T cell repertoires in COVID-19. The CDR3 is 14 amino acids. The germline gives CDR1 SGHRS, CDR2 YFSETQ. V dropped 0 bases and J dropped 9 bases, with 10 bases sitting between them. The method was immunoSEQ multiplex PCR; TCRdb's version includes in-frame clones alone and lacks a portion of them. The profile covers about 360,000 clones, with 86% appearing a single time and about 7.6% taken by the ten largest. The gene calls are TRBV5-1 and TRBJ1-6; possible D gene TRBD1, 5 bases. The sequenced sample was peripheral blood. The origin of this receptor is a woman aged 60 to 75 with COVID-19, enrolled during active disease. The CDR3 nucleotides are TGCGCCAGCAGCTTGGCAGGGAGGGGTTCACCCCTCCACTTT. Translating gives CASSLAGRGSPLHF.